Listed here are 18 T cell receptor beta chains from one sample, sequenced in a study of breast tumors, draining lymph nodes, adjacent tissues. TCRdb independently ran MiXCR on the multiplex PCR reads; one entry per CDR3 protein. The data show 65,000 to 80,000 distinct CDR3 sequences, under 25% seen once. Samples came from axillary lymph nodes draining the breast cancer. Sequencing was performed on axillary lymph node tissue. These receptors were obtained from a female donor with breast cancer. Some clones in this sample may be carry-over from other donors' samples.

This clonotype was counted between two and nine times. This chain connects TRBV3-1 to TRBJ2-2, with TRBD2 as a possible D gene (6 bases). V gave up 3 bases and J gave up 3 bases, with 8 bases separating them. This CDR3 is 14 amino acids long. CDR1 is LGHDT, CDR2 YNNKEL, per germline (reference sequence). The CDR3 is CASSQGGYTGELFF. The CDR3 bases are TGTGCCAGCAGCCAGGGAGGATACACCGGGGAGCTGTTTTTT.

The table lists this clonotype with many counts. The gene calls are TRBV2 and TRBJ2-1; 9 bases align to TRBD2. V lost 4 bases to trimming and J lost 8 bases; unmatched junction nucleotides: 9. CDR3 length equals 15 residues. Germline V lookup: CDR1 SNHLY, CDR2 FYNNEI. DNA for the CDR3: TGTGCCAGCAGTGCCTCTAGCGGGACAACTCATGAGCAGTTCTTC. The encoded protein is CASSASSGTTHEQFF.

Comments on this clonotype: This may be a read error: a much more frequent sequence differs by one nucleotide. The CDR3 does not end in the conserved phenylalanine or tryptophan, so this is likely a read error. The chain combines TRBV6-5 with TRBJ1-5; perhaps TRBD1 as D (5 bases). V gave up 4 bases and J gave up 7 bases, with 11 bases separating them. From germline, CDR1 is MNHEY and CDR2 SVGAGI. The CDR3 runs 13 residues. In DNA, the CDR3 is TGTGCCAGCAGTTGGGTCGGGGGACAGCCCCAGCATTCT. Translating gives CASSWVGGQPQHS.

This clonotype was picked up many times. V and J are TRBV12-3 or TRBV12-4 and TRBJ2-2; D not resolved. V was clipped by 6 bases and J by 6 bases, with 11 bases between them. The CDR3 runs 13 residues. CDR3 sequence: CASSPTRSGELFF. DNA of the CDR3: TGTGCCAGCAGCCCTACCCGGTCCGGGGAGCTGTTTTTT.

This clonotype was observed a handful of times. One base away lies a much larger clone, so this may be a sequencing read error. The gene calls are TRBV2 and TRBJ2-3, with a tentative D call TRBD1 (5 bases). Germline CDR1 and CDR2: SNHLY and FYNNEI. The CDR3 consists of 12 residues. Trimming stripped 6 bases from V and 7 bases from J, with 11 bases between. Here the CDR3 reads CASSKTANTQYF. Here the CDR3 DNA reads TGTGCCAGCAGCAAGACAGCAAATACGCAGTATTTT.

Details on this clonotype: The limits of the CDR3 on the DNA are not certain, so only TCRdb's listed CDR3 is given. CDR3 in amino acids: CASSISAQGPGKAQYF. The rearrangement uses TRBV19 and TRBJ2-5; the table calls TRBD2, which could not be checked here. Germline CDR1 and CDR2: LNHDA and SQIVND (reference sequence). The CDR3 totals 16 residues, both ends included.

The table lists this clonotype with many counts. The chain links TRBV15 to TRBJ2-1; maybe TRBD2 (7 bases). Trimming took 8 bases from V and 7 from J, leaving 18 bases between them. Germline CDR1 LNHNV, CDR2 YYDKDF (reference sequence). CDR3 length equals 14 residues. The CDR3 is CATGMRGPSNEQFF. The CDR3 nucleotides are TGTGCCACCGGCATGCGGGGGCCAAGTAATGAGCAGTTCTTC.

This clonotype was counted at least ten times. The rearrangement uses TRBV5-4 and TRBJ2-5, with TRBD1 identical over 7 bases. This CDR3 region has 14 residues. CDR1 is SGHNT and CDR2 is YYREEE in the germline V gene (reference sequence). Losses at the gene ends were 4 bases for V and 0 bases for J; bases not matched to a gene: 3. The CDR3 reads CASSPGQDQETQYF. The CDR3 coding sequence is TGTGCCAGCAGCCCAGGACAGGACCAAGAGACCCAGTACTTC.

The table lists this clonotype with many counts. The chain joins TRBV5-1 to TRBJ2-1, with D hard to call. The CDR3 covers 13 residues. V shed 1 base and J shed 4 bases, with 6 bases lying between them. Germline CDR1 reads SGHRS; CDR2 reads YFSETQ. The CDR3 loop reads CASSLSTYNEQFF. Written as DNA, the CDR3 is TGCGCCAGCAGCTTGTCCACTTACAATGAGCAGTTCTTC.

This clonotype was picked up a small number of times. This sequence joins TRBV3-1 and TRBJ2-3; D is undetermined. The V end lost 4 bases, the J end lost 2 bases, and 16 bases lay between the germline ends. Germline-derived CDR1 and CDR2 are LGHDT and YNNKEL (reference sequence). The CDR3 consists of 16 residues. DNA of the CDR3: TGTGCCAGCAGCCCCGGACCGAACCTCTTCACAGATACGCAGTATTTT. Translation: CASSPGPNLFTDTQYF.

This clonotype was found many times. This chain links TRBV5-6 with TRBJ1-5; D is ambiguous. This CDR3 comprises 13 residues. From germline, CDR1 is SGHDT and CDR2 YYEEEE. V was clipped by 3 bases and J by 2 bases, with 6 bases between them. The CDR3 spells CASSSSGNQPQHF. The CDR3 coding sequence is TGTGCCAGCAGCTCCAGCGGCAATCAGCCCCAGCATTTT.

This clonotype was detected many times. The chain recombines TRBV7-9 with TRBJ2-1; TRBD2 matches at 10 bases. The CDR3 has 16 residues. Trimming removed 0 bases from V and 9 bases from J; junction bases left unmatched: 8. Germline V CDR1 and CDR2: SEHNR, FQNEAQ (reference sequence). DNA of the CDR3: TGTGCCAGCAGCTTAGCGCTAGCGGGAGAGATAAGTGAGCAGTTCTTC. Residues: CASSLALAGEISEQFF.

At least ten counts were recorded for this clonotype. The gene calls are TRBV7-2 and TRBJ2-3; TRBD2 agrees at 13 bases. V shed 3 bases, J shed 3 bases, and the junction held 3 bases outside the gene matches. The CDR3 spans 16 residues. The germline V gene encodes CDR1 SGHTA and CDR2 FQGNSA. CDR3 nucleotides: TGTGCCAGCAGCTTCGGACTAGCGGGAGTAACAGATACGCAGTATTTT. It encodes CASSFGLAGVTDTQYF.

This clonotype has a count of ten or more. The chain links TRBV20-1 to TRBJ2-3; tentative D call: TRBD2 (6 bases). The CDR3 is 18 amino acids. V lost 6 bases and J lost 4, with 29 bases in between. In germline, CDR1 is DFQATT, CDR2 SNEGSKA (reference sequence). The CDR3 bases are TGCAGTGCGATACTACCCTCTCGGCGGGGAGTGGGCCCAGATACGCAGTATTTT. Its protein is CSAILPSRRGVGPDTQYF.

Comment on this clonotype: A much larger clone differs by one base, so this may be a read error. CDR3 bases: TGTGCCAGCGGCTTACGGCGGGAGAAAGAGACCCAGTACTTC. The encoded protein is CASGLRREKETQYF. V and J are TRBV7-4 and TRBJ2-5; 7 bases are shared with TRBD2. Germline CDR1 reads SGHVT; CDR2 reads SQSDAQ. The CDR3 covers 14 residues.

V is TRBV20-1 and J is TRBJ2-1; 12 bases fit TRBD2. The germline V gene has CDR1 DFQATT and CDR2 SNEGSKA (reference sequence). V dropped 0 bases and J dropped 6; count of bases not matched to a gene: 3. The CDR3 is made up of 15 amino acids. Here the CDR3 reads CSARETSGSVNEQFF. The CDR3 bases are TGCAGTGCTAGAGAGACTAGCGGGAGTGTCAATGAGCAGTTCTTC.

This clonotype was picked up many times. The rearrangement joins TRBV20-1 to TRBJ1-5, with TRBD1 identical over 7 bases. V dropped 4 bases and J dropped 5; count of bases not matched to a gene: 5. Germline CDR1 and CDR2: DFQATT and SNEGSKA (reference sequence). CDR3 size: 13 residues. The CDR3 sequence: CSATYTGDQPQHF. The CDR3 bases are TGCAGTGCTACTTATACAGGGGATCAGCCCCAGCATTTT.

This clonotype appeared many times. The CDR3 DNA is TGCGCCAGCAGTGGGGGATTGACAGGGAAATTAAATGAGCAGTTCTTC. Encoded protein: CASSGGLTGKLNEQFF. The V call is TRBV10-1, the J call TRBJ2-1; 7 bases agree with TRBD1. V was clipped by 4 bases and J by 7 bases; unmatched bases: 13. The CDR3 sequence is 16 residues long. Germline loops: CDR1 WNHNN, CDR2 SYGVQD (reference sequence).